This is a list of T cell receptor beta chains from one sample in a study of early T cells in non-severe SARS-CoV-2 infection. TCRdb reprocessed the 5' RACE reads via MiXCR and lists one record per CDR3 protein. The sample has nearly 45,000 distinct CDR3 sequences, roughly 11% seen once. Specimen: whole blood. The source is an adult who was a healthcare worker with PCR-confirmed SARS-CoV-2 infection or an uninfected control (not recorded which). CDR3s include the opening cysteine and the closing phenylalanine or tryptophan. Each record gives: V gene, clone size, D gene, J gene, CDR3 protein, CDR3 DNA. The D gene is left open where the match is weak. A row's size may be missing; if present it is once, few, many or a size class.

TRBV9	-	-	TRBJ2-5	CASSEGNGETQYF	TGTGCCAGCAGCGAAGGGAACGGAGAGACCCAGTACTTC
TRBV25-1	many	TRBD1	TRBJ1-1	CASSEGTAYMNTEAFF	TGTGCCAGCAGTGAGGGGACAGCTTACATGAACACTGAAGCTTTCTTT
TRBV9	few	TRBD2	TRBJ2-2	CASSADLSGSAGELFF	TGTGCCAGCAGCGCTGACCTTAGCGGGAGTGCCGGGGAGCTGTTTTTT
TRBV7-2	many	-	TRBJ1-4	CASSVTARSNEKLFF	TGTGCCAGCAGCGTAACAGCACGCAGTAATGAAAAACTGTTTTTT
TRBV20-1	-	-	TRBJ2-7	CSAQGPSGEQYF	TGCAGTGCTCAAGGGCCCTCGGGAGAGCAGTACTTC
TRBV28	-	TRBD1	TRBJ1-2	CASFNRGIMANTF	TGTGCCAGCTTTAACAGGGGGATTATGGCTAACACCTTC
TRBV2	-	-	TRBJ1-5	CASNVQLGNQPQHF	TGTGCCAGCAATGTACAGTTGGGCAATCAGCCCCAGCATTTT
TRBV4-1	many	-	TRBJ2-7	CASSPRIIESSEQYF	TGCGCCAGCAGCCCGAGGATCATAGAATCCTCCGAGCAGTACTTC
TRBV11-2	few	-	TRBJ1-1	CASSLVGQTEAFF	TGTGCCAGCAGCTTAGTGGGCCAGACTGAAGCTTTCTTT
TRBV6-2/TRBV6-3	many	TRBD2	TRBJ2-1	CASSYRARWGGSRDEQFF	TGTGCCAGCAGTTACCGCGCCCGGTGGGGCGGGAGTAGGGATGAGCAGTTCTTC
TRBV29-1	many	-	TRBJ2-5	CSVEKPDRRQETQYF	TGCAGCGTTGAGAAGCCGGACAGACGACAAGAGACCCAGTACTTC
TRBV6-5	many	TRBD1	TRBJ1-3	CASSSGQQGVNTIYF	TGTGCCAGCAGTTCTGGGCAACAGGGGGTAAACACCATATATTTT
TRBV29-1	-	-	TRBJ2-1	CSVVMGGSGNEQFF	TGCAGCGTTGTTATGGGGGGTAGTGGCAATGAGCAGTTCTTC
TRBV4-3	-	-	TRBJ2-5	CASSQGVGKETQYF	TGCGCCAGCAGCCAAGGGGTAGGGAAAGAGACCCAGTACTTC
TRBV2	many	-	TRBJ2-5	CASRGRETQYF	TGTGCCAGCAGGGGGAGAGAGACCCAGTACTTC
TRBV3-1	-	-	TRBJ2-2	CASSPITGELFF	TGTGCCAGCAGCCCCATCACCGGGGAGCTGTTTTTT
TRBV6-2/TRBV6-3	-	-	TRBJ2-2	CASYRGALSLNTGELFF	TGTGCCAGCTATCGGGGGGCCCTCTCGCTGAACACCGGGGAGCTGTTTTTT
TRBV5-8	few	-	TRBJ2-2	CAILTGAGRLYTGELFF	TGTGCCATCCTAACGGGCGCAGGACGGCTTTACACCGGGGAGCTGTTTTTT
TRBV9	medium-sized	-	TRBJ1-1	CASSVDTRSEAFF	TGTGCCAGCAGCGTAGATACCCGGAGTGAAGCTTTCTTT
TRBV29-1	few	-	TRBJ1-1	CSVDDRSEAFF	TGCAGCGTCGATGACAGATCTGAAGCTTTCTTT
TRBV28	-	-	TRBJ1-1	CASSLYSRNTEAFF	TGTGCCAGCAGTTTATATTCTAGGAACACTGAAGCTTTCTTT
TRBV28	few	TRBD2	TRBJ2-7	CASSFSLAGVGEQYF	TGTGCCAGCAGTTTTTCGCTAGCGGGAGTGGGGGAGCAGTACTTC
TRBV20-1	many	TRBD2	TRBJ2-1	CSARVTSGRQSSYNEQFF	TGCAGTGCTAGGGTGACTAGCGGGAGGCAGAGCTCCTACAATGAGCAGTTCTTC
TRBV10-3	many	-	TRBJ1-2	CAIVGHQGDHGYTF	TGTGCCATCGTAGGCCACCAGGGCGATCATGGCTACACCTTC
TRBV7-9	-	-	TRBJ1-6	CASSLGSGAGSPLHF	TGTGCCAGCAGCTTAGGGTCAGGGGCCGGCTCACCCCTCCACTTT
TRBV28	many	-	TRBJ1-1	CASSSRRAFF	TGTGCCAGCAGTTCTCGGAGAGCTTTCTTT